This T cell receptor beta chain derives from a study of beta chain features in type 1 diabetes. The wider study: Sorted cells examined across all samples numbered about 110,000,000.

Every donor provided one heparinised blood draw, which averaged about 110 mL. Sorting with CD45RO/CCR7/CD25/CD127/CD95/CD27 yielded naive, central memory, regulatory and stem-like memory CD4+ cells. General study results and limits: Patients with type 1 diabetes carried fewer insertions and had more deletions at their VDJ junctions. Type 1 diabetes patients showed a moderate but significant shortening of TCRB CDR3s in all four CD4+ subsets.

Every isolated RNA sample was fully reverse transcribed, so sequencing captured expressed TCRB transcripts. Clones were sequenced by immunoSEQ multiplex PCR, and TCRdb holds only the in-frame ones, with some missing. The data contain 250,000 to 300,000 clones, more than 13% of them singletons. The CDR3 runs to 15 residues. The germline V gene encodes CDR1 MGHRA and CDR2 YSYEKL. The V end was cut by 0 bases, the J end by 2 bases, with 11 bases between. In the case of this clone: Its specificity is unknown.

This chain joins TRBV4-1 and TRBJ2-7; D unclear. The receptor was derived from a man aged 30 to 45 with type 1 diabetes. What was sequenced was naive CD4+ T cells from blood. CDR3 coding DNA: TGCGCCAGCAGCCAAGATGGCATAGCCACCTACGAGCAGTACTTC. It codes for CASSQDGIATYEQYF.